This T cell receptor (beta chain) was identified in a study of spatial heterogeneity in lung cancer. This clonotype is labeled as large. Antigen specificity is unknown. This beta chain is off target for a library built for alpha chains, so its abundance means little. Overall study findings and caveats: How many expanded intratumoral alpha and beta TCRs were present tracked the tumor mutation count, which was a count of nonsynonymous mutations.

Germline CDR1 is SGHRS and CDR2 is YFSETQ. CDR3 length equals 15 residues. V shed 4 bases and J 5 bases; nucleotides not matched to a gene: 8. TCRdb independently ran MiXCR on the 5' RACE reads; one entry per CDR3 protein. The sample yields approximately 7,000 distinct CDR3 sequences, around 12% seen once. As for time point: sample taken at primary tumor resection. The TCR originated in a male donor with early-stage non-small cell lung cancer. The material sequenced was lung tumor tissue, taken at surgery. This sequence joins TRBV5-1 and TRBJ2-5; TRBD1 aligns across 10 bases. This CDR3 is CASSVGTGDGETQYF. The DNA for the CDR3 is TGCGCCAGCAGCGTCGGGACAGGGGACGGGGAGACCCAGTACTTC.